This T cell receptor (beta chain) was recorded in a study of blood T cells in healthy people across ages. This CDR3 has 13 amino acids. V was shortened by 0 bases and J by 4 bases, with 7 bases between the two germline ends. The germline gives CDR1 WNHNN, CDR2 SYGVQD (reference sequence). Primers used in a second PCR of about 7 to 12 cycles were a sample-barcoded 5' primer and a J-beta primer mix. TCRdb itself ran the 5' RACE reads through MiXCR, one entry per CDR3 protein. The sample records more than 900,000 distinct CDR3 sequences, around 25% being singletons. The sample was also linked to a second study, of T cells of mothers and their children. That work contributes: Each donor was one of three healthy Caucasian mothers or one of their six children. In each mother, TCR beta CDR3 reads exceeded 9.5 million; in each child, they numbered several million.

This sequence originates from a girl aged 2 to 10 in good health. Material for sequencing was blood. The chain has TRBV10-1 and TRBJ2-7; tentative D call: TRBD1 (5 bases). CDR3 nucleotides: TGCGCCAGCAGTGAGTCGGGGCAATACGAGCAGTACTTC. Amino acids: CASSESGQYEQYF.